The 29 T cell receptor beta chains presented below share a single source sample, sequenced in a study of blood T cell repertoires in COVID-19. Libraries were prepared by immunoSEQ multiplex PCR; TCRdb keeps only in-frame clonotypes and omits some of them. The sample holds about 200,000 clones, roughly 90% seen once. The sequenced material came from peripheral blood. Every receptor here comes from a man between 18 and 29 years old with active or convalescent COVID-19.

This chain connects TRBV18 to TRBJ1-1, with no clear D. Germline CDR1 reads KGHSH; CDR2 reads LQKENI. This CDR3 comprises 16 residues. The V end was cut by 5 bases, the J end by 4 bases, with 20 bases between. DNA of the CDR3: TGTGCCAGCTCAATTGGCGGTAAGCGGTTGGGCACTGAAGCTTTCTTT. This encodes CASSIGGKRLGTEAFF.

This rearrangement joins TRBV12-3 or TRBV12-4 to TRBJ1-3; D ambiguous. The CDR3 loop spans 13 amino acids. Deletions cut 2 bases from V and 4 bases from J, with 6 bases between. CDR3 region: CASSLLAGNTIYF. As DNA, the CDR3 is TGTGCCAGCAGTTTATTGGCCGGAAACACCATATATTTT.

The chain links TRBV6-6 to TRBJ1-5; the match to TRBD1 covers 7 bases. V gave up 2 bases and J gave up 6 bases; unmatched junction bases: 4. This CDR3 comprises 14 residues. Germline assignment: CDR1 MNHNY and CDR2 SVGAGI (reference sequence). The CDR3 loop reads CASSYTTGSQPQHF. DNA of the CDR3: TGTGCCAGCAGTTACACGACAGGGTCTCAGCCCCAGCATTTT.

This sequence joins TRBV5-1 and TRBJ2-5; 9 nucleotides align to TRBD1. The CDR3 is 16 residues long. The V gene end was trimmed by 6 bases and the J gene end by 5 bases; junction bases not matched to a gene: 14. Germline lookup yields CDR1 SGHRS and CDR2 YFSETQ. CDR3 sequence: CASMRDEGQGLETQYF. CDR3 nucleotides: TGCGCCAGCATGCGCGACGAGGGACAGGGTTTGGAGACCCAGTACTTC.

Details on this clone: The sample contains more than one DNA sequence encoding this CDR3. The chain combines TRBV28 with TRBJ1-2; D gene unclear. The CDR3 is made up of 12 amino acids. CDR1 is MDHEN and CDR2 is SYDVKM in the germline V gene. Trimming cost V 6 bases and J 2 bases, with 7 bases left between them. CDR3 sequence: CASSPPNYGYTF. CDR3 DNA sequence: TGTGCCAGCAGCCCCCCAAACTATGGCTACACCTTC.

The chain links TRBV7-9 to TRBJ1-1; 7 nucleotides line up with TRBD1. Germline assignment: CDR1 SEHNR and CDR2 FQNEAQ (reference sequence). V dropped 5 bases and J dropped 5; count of bases not matched to a gene: 8. The CDR3 has 14 amino acids. CDR3 in amino acids: CASSPFRDSTEAFF. The CDR3 DNA sequence: TGTGCCAGCAGCCCCTTCCGGGACAGTACTGAAGCTTTCTTT. The full variable domain, rest sourced from reference TRBV7-9 and TRBJ1-1, is DTGVSQNPRHKITKRGQNVTFRCDPISEHNRLYWYRQTLGQGPEFLTYFQNEAQLEKSRLLSDRFSAERPKGSFSTLEIQRTEQGDSAMYLCASSPFRDSTEAFFGQGTRLTVV.

Written as DNA, the CDR3 is TGTGCCAGCAGCCTAAGACAGGGTGGAGAGACCCAGTACTTC. Protein product: CASSLRQGGETQYF. The V call is TRBV7-9, the J call TRBJ2-5; TRBD1 aligns across 7 bases. Trimming took 5 bases from V and 4 from J; bases not matched to a gene: 7. In germline, CDR1 is SEHNR, CDR2 FQNEAQ (reference sequence). The CDR3 consists of 14 residues.

The chain couples TRBV19 to TRBJ1-6; possibly TRBD1 for D (6 bases). In germline, CDR1 is LNHDA, CDR2 SQIVND (reference sequence). The germline V and J ends were trimmed by 3 bases and 10 bases, with 13 bases remaining between them. CDR3 length: 14 amino acids. CDR3 DNA sequence: TGTGCCAGTAGTATTGAACAGGGACGGTCACCCCTCCACTTT. Its protein is CASSIEQGRSPLHF.

This chain links TRBV4-1 with TRBJ2-1; 8 bases map to TRBD2. Looked up from germline, CDR1 is MGHRA and CDR2 is YSYEKL. Trimming at V came to 1 base and at J to 1 base, leaving 6 bases not matched to a gene. The CDR3 is made up of 17 amino acids. This chain's CDR3 is CASSQGLAGSSYNEQFF. The CDR3 DNA reads TGCGCCAGCAGCCAAGGGTTAGCGGGGAGTTCCTACAATGAGCAGTTCTTC.

This clone has more than one count but fewer than ten. The CDR3 protein is CASRALSRTGELFF. DNA of the CDR3: TGCGCCAGCAGAGCGTTGTCTAGGACAGGGGAACTGTTTTTT. V is TRBV5-1 and J is TRBJ1-4, with 9 bases identical to TRBD1. J gave up 12 bases and V 5 bases, and 11 bases lay outside the gene matches. Germline CDR1 SGHRS, CDR2 YFSETQ. CDR3 length: 14 residues.

This chain links TRBV2 with TRBJ2-1, with TRBD2 matching 10 bases. There are 15 residues in the CDR3. Germline V CDR1 and CDR2: SNHLY, FYNNEI. J was trimmed by 9 bases and V by 1 base; bases with no gene match: 6. In nucleotides, the CDR3 is TGTGCCAGCAGTGAAGAGCGGGGGGGCCGAGGTGAGCAGTTCTTC. It encodes CASSEERGGRGEQFF.

The V gene is TRBV10-3, the J gene TRBJ1-2, with D perhaps TRBD1 (6 bases). This CDR3 is built from 14 residues. Per the germline V gene, CDR1 is ENHRY and CDR2 is SYGVKD. V was pared by 3 bases and J by 4 bases, with 12 bases between. The CDR3 sequence is CAISEQQGGYGYTF. CDR3 nucleotide sequence: TGTGCCATCAGTGAACAACAGGGTGGCTATGGCTACACCTTC.

The V gene is TRBV30, the J gene TRBJ1-3; perhaps TRBD1 as D (6 bases). The germline V gene has CDR1 GTSNPN and CDR2 SVGIG (reference sequence). This CDR3 is 13 amino acids long. V was clipped by 2 bases and J by 4 bases, with 9 bases between them. The CDR3 bases are TGTGCCTGGAGTACAGGGTACGGAAACACCATATATTTT. As protein: CAWSTGYGNTIYF.

The chain has TRBV5-1 and TRBJ2-2; maybe TRBD1 (5 bases). The V end was cut by 1 base, the J end by 8 bases, with 15 bases between. Per germline, CDR1 SGHRS and CDR2 YFSETQ. The CDR3 sequence is 15 residues long. The CDR3: CASSLRVRAGGELFF. The DNA of the CDR3 is TGCGCCAGCAGCTTGAGGGTCAGGGCTGGTGGGGAGCTGTTTTTT.

The chain carries TRBV6-5 and TRBJ1-1, with 7 bases that match TRBD1. Trimming took 7 bases from V and 5 from J; bases not matched to a gene: 10. This CDR3 region has 14 residues. Germline assignment: CDR1 MNHEY and CDR2 SVGAGI. DNA of the CDR3: TGTGCCAGCACTACCGACAGGGAAGGAACTGAAGCTTTCTTT. It codes for CASTTDREGTEAFF.

The genes are TRBV28 and TRBJ1-2; D unresolved. The CDR3 contains 13 residues. Germline lookup yields CDR1 MDHEN and CDR2 SYDVKM. V shed 1 base and J shed 8 bases, with 11 bases lying between them. For the CDR3, the DNA is TGTGCCAGCAGTTTATCGGCACGAGGGGGCTACACCTTC. Protein: CASSLSARGGYTF.

The CDR3 here is CASSLEATTSTDTQYF. For the CDR3, the DNA is TGTGCCAGCAGCTTGGAAGCCACCACTAGCACAGATACGCAGTATTTT. The V gene is TRBV5-4, the J gene TRBJ2-3; no clear D gene. Germline CDR1 SGHNT, CDR2 YYREEE (reference sequence). V lost 0 bases and J lost 0, with 11 bases in between. The CDR3 consists of 16 residues.

The chain recombines TRBV18 with TRBJ1-6; possible D gene TRBD1, 6 bases. The CDR3 covers 16 residues. CDR1 is KGHSH and CDR2 is LQKENI in the germline V gene. With 3 bases removed from V and 5 bases from J, the gap between germline ends came to 14 bases. CDR3 DNA sequence: TGTGCCAGCTCACCGGGGACAAGAACAGATAATTCACCCCTCCACTTT. It translates to CASSPGTRTDNSPLHF.

This chain uses TRBV6-2 or TRBV6-3 with TRBJ2-7; 7 bases match TRBD2. The CDR3 is made up of 15 amino acids. Germline-derived CDR1 and CDR2 are MNHEY and SVGEGT. V trimming: 5 bases; J trimming: 3 bases; junction bases outside the gene matches: 10. CDR3 in DNA: TGTGCCAGCAGTCCAAGCGGGATCTTGAGCTACGAGCAGTACTTC. Protein sequence: CASSPSGILSYEQYF.

The chain joins TRBV4-1 to TRBJ1-1; TRBD1 is a possible D gene (6 bases). This CDR3 has 15 amino acids. CDR1 and CDR2 from the germline V gene are MGHRA and YSYEKL. Trimming took 0 bases from V and 4 from J, leaving 12 bases between them. CDR3 sequence reads: CASSQDQGPGTEAFF. CDR3 DNA: TGCGCCAGCAGCCAAGACCAGGGGCCGGGCACTGAAGCTTTCTTT.

The chain joins TRBV27 to TRBJ1-2, with unresolved D. The CDR3 consists of 14 residues. The V gene's germline CDR1 is MNHEY and CDR2 SMNVEV (reference sequence). Trimming stripped 4 bases from V and 2 bases from J, with 11 bases between. The CDR3 bases are TGTGCCAGCAGTTCGACTAAACTCAACTATGGCTACACCTTC. Its protein is CASSSTKLNYGYTF.

The chain uses TRBV20-1 and TRBJ1-6; possibly TRBD1 for D (5 bases). Germline assignment: CDR1 DFQATT and CDR2 SNEGSKA (reference sequence). This CDR3 is built from 13 residues. The V and J ends lost 3 bases and 6 bases respectively, with 9 bases between them. In DNA form, the CDR3 reads TGCAGTGCTAGTCCCAGGGCTAATTCACCCCTCCACTTT. Encoded protein: CSASPRANSPLHF.

V usage is TRBV2 and J usage is TRBJ2-1; TRBD2 agrees at 11 bases. V lost 5 bases and J lost 2; bases outside the gene matches: 8. Germline loops: CDR1 SNHLY, CDR2 FYNNEI. The CDR3 consists of 17 residues. In DNA form, the CDR3 reads TGTGCCAGCAGTCACGAAAATAGCGGGGGGGCCTACAATGAGCAGTTCTTC. Translation gives CASSHENSGGAYNEQFF.

The chain uses TRBV5-6 and TRBJ2-3; D possibly corresponds to TRBD2 (6 bases). This CDR3 comprises 15 residues. V lost 2 bases to trimming and J lost 6 bases, with 16 bases between them. CDR1 and CDR2 from the germline V gene are SGHDT and YYEEEE. CDR3 sequence: CASSLTTSSPDTQYF. The CDR3 DNA follows: TGTGCCAGCAGCTTAACGACTAGTTCCCCCGATACGCAGTATTTT. The whole variable domain, filled in from reference TRBV5-6 and TRBJ2-3, reads DAGVTQSPTHLIKTRGQQVTLRCSPKSGHDTVSWYQQALGQGPQFIFQYYEEEERQRGNFPDRFSGHQFPNYSSELNVNALLLGDSALYLCASSLTTSSPDTQYFGPGTRLTVL.

The J gene is TRBJ2-2, the V gene TRBV6-1; no reliable D call. Germline CDR1 MNHNS, CDR2 SASEGT. V dropped 3 bases and J dropped 6 bases, with 11 bases sitting between them. The CDR3 consists of 14 residues. CDR3: CASSDVSSPGELFF. The DNA for the CDR3 is TGTGCCAGCAGTGACGTGAGTAGTCCCGGGGAGCTGTTTTTT.

This clone was counted many times. This sequence joins TRBV9 and TRBJ2-2, with a tentative D call TRBD1 (7 bases). V gave up 3 bases and J gave up 4 bases, with 16 bases separating them. CDR3 length equals 16 residues. The V gene's germline CDR1 is SGDLS and CDR2 YYNGEE. CDR3 sequence reads: CASSERGTELTGELFF. CDR3 bases: TGTGCCAGCAGCGAGCGCGGGACAGAACTCACCGGGGAGCTGTTTTTT. Complete variable domain (other parts from reference TRBV9 and TRBJ2-2): DSGVTQTPKHLITATGQRVTLRCSPRSGDLSVYWYQQSLDQGLQFLIQYYNGEERAKGNILERFSAQQFPDLHSELNLSSLELGDSALYFCASSERGTELTGELFFGEGSRLTVL.

CDR3 protein: CASTRQGHSNQPQHF. As DNA, the CDR3 is TGTGCCAGTACCAGACAGGGTCATAGCAATCAGCCCCAGCATTTT. This chain uses TRBV19 with TRBJ1-5; 7 nucleotides agree with TRBD1. The germline CDR1 and CDR2 sequences are LNHDA and SQIVND (reference sequence). The CDR3 is made up of 15 amino acids. Unmatched junction bases numbered 6, after V lost 7 bases and J lost 0 bases.

The V gene is TRBV4-1, the J gene TRBJ2-5; TRBD2 matches 7 bases. This CDR3 is 16 amino acids long. J lost 2 bases, V lost 1 base, and 7 bases had no gene match. CDR1 is MGHRA and CDR2 is YSYEKL in the germline V gene. For the CDR3, the DNA is TGCGCCAGCAGCCAAGGAACTAGCGCTCGACAAGAGACCCAGTACTTC. This translates into CASSQGTSARQETQYF.

Only one count was recorded for this clone. This rearrangement joins TRBV12-3 or TRBV12-4 to TRBJ1-2, with a tentative D call TRBD1 (5 bases). This CDR3 has 13 residues. Trimming shortened V by 2 bases and J by 8 bases, and 12 bases separated the two germline ends. CDR3 residues: CASSLQGPLGYTF. In DNA, the CDR3 is TGTGCCAGCAGTTTACAGGGTCCTCTGGGCTACACCTTC.